Presented here are 28 T cell receptor beta chains from one specimen sequenced in a study of shared clonotypes between healthy human individuals. Profiling relied on immunoSEQ multiplex PCR, and the TCRdb table lists in-frame clones only, not all of them. In the table there are about 580,000 clones, roughly 98% of which are singletons. CD45RO negativity and positive selection for CCR7 defined naive CD8 cells, a population that excluded terminally differentiated effector memory CD45RA+ cells. Sequencing was carried out using naive CD8+ T cells sorted from blood. The receptors were gathered from a man aged 25 to 45 in good health.

The chain couples TRBV7-2 to TRBJ2-7, with D tentatively TRBD2 (6 bases). Trimming left V 2 bases short and J 3 bases short, with 11 bases between. This CDR3 is 14 amino acids long. Germline V gene sequence: CDR1 SGHTA, CDR2 FQGNSA. As DNA, the CDR3 is TGTGCCAGCAGCTTACTTAGCGGCAGCTACGAGCAGTACTTC. It translates to CASSLLSGSYEQYF. Combining the CDR3 with reference TRBV7-2 and TRBJ2-7 gives the whole variable domain GAGVSQSPSNKVTEKGKDVELRCDPISGHTALYWYRQSLGQGLEFLIYFQGNSAPDKSGLPSDRFSAERTGGSVSTLTIQRTQQEDSAVYLCASSLLSGSYEQYFGPGTRLTVT.

This clone has only one observation. The V and J genes are TRBV30 and TRBJ1-1; D uncertain. CDR3 length: 11 residues. The germline V gene has CDR1 GTSNPN and CDR2 SVGIG (reference sequence). V dropped 4 bases and J dropped 7 bases, with 10 bases sitting between them. The DNA for the CDR3 is TGTGCCTGGATAACAGAATTTGAAGCTTTCTTT. Its protein is CAWITEFEAFF.

The rearrangement links TRBV5-4 to TRBJ2-3, with a possible D match to TRBD2 (6 bases). Germline V gives CDR1 SGHNT, CDR2 YYREEE (reference sequence). This CDR3 has 14 amino acids. V gave up 3 bases and J gave up 5 bases, with 13 bases separating them. The CDR3 loop is CASSSLGGVDTQYF. In DNA form, the CDR3 reads TGTGCCAGCAGCTCACTGGGGGGAGTAGATACGCAGTATTTT.

V gene TRBV6-5 combines with J gene TRBJ2-1, with no clear D. This CDR3 spans 14 amino acids. Germline CDR1 MNHEY, CDR2 SVGAGI. V shed 3 bases and J shed 3 bases, with 9 bases lying between them. CDR3 loop: CASSYQANYNEQFF. As DNA, the CDR3 is TGTGCCAGCAGTTATCAGGCAAACTACAATGAGCAGTTCTTC.

This chain connects TRBV6-5 to TRBJ2-1; D perhaps matches TRBD1 (6 bases). Germline CDR1 MNHEY, CDR2 SVGAGI. The V end was cut by 6 bases, the J end by 4 bases, with 13 bases between. This CDR3 comprises 14 residues. The CDR3 is CASRLGGEYNEQFF. CDR3 DNA sequence: TGTGCCAGCAGGTTAGGGGGAGAATACAATGAGCAGTTCTTC.

The gene calls are TRBV27 and TRBJ2-1, with D possibly TRBD2 on 7 matching bases. Germline values: CDR1 MNHEY, CDR2 SMNVEV (reference sequence). V was clipped by 2 bases and J by 5 bases, with 10 bases between them. The CDR3 runs to 14 residues. The CDR3, as DNA: TGTGCCAGCAGTTTAGGGGGGGCAAACAATGAGCAGTTCTTC. Translation gives CASSLGGANNEQFF.

The chain is built from TRBV5-4 and TRBJ2-5, with 10 bases that match TRBD2. Germline CDR1 SGHNT, CDR2 YYREEE (reference sequence). After removal of 5 bases from V and 2 bases from J, the junction contained 9 bases not matched to a gene. The CDR3 sequence is 16 residues long. The CDR3 DNA reads as TGTGCCAGCAGTTCCCGACTAGCGGGTTTACAAGAGACCCAGTACTTC. Protein sequence: CASSSRLAGLQETQYF.

Details on this clone: The same CDR3 also results from other DNA sequences found in this sample. CDR3 in DNA: TGTGCCAGCAGCTCGGGCTTGACCTACGAGCAGTACTTC. It encodes CASSSGLTYEQYF. The V gene is TRBV7-8, the J gene TRBJ2-7, with D unclear. Germline CDR1 reads SGHVS; CDR2 reads FQNEAQ. The CDR3 extends over 13 amino acids. Trimming took 4 bases from V and 2 from J, leaving 9 bases between them.

CDR3 nucleotide sequence: TGTGCCAGCAGCGGCGGGACAGTTGGCTACACCTTC. Translation gives CASSGGTVGYTF. The V and J genes are TRBV7-9 and TRBJ1-2; TRBD1 matches 7 bases. The germline V gene encodes CDR1 SEHNR and CDR2 FQNEAQ (reference sequence). V lost 5 bases to trimming and J lost 7 bases; unmatched junction nucleotides: 4. CDR3 length: 12 amino acids.

The chain recombines TRBV5-5 with TRBJ2-7, with 9 nucleotides matching TRBD1. V trimming: 0 bases; J trimming: 3 bases; junction bases outside the gene matches: 4. From germline, CDR1 is SGHKS and CDR2 YYEKEE (reference sequence). This CDR3 region has 15 residues. In nucleotides, the CDR3 is TGTGCCAGCAGCTTGGCCGGGACAGGGCACTACGAGCAGTACTTC. Its protein product is CASSLAGTGHYEQYF.

With regard to this clone: This CDR3 is also generated by other DNA sequences in the sample. J is TRBJ2-3 and V is TRBV11-2; 8 nucleotides line up with TRBD2. With 1 base clipped from V and 2 bases from J, the junction kept 5 bases outside the gene matches. The CDR3 has 16 amino acids. Germline V gene lookup returns CDR1 SGHAT and CDR2 FQNNGV. This chain's CDR3 is CASSLVAGGLTDTQYF. In DNA form, the CDR3 reads TGTGCCAGCAGCTTAGTGGCGGGAGGCCTCACAGATACGCAGTATTTT. The full variable domain, completed using reference TRBV11-2 and TRBJ2-3, is EAGVAQSPRYKIIEKRQSVAFWCNPISGHATLYWYQQILGQGPKLLIQFQNNGVVDDSQLPKDRFSAERLKGVDSTLKIQPAKLEDSAVYLCASSLVAGGLTDTQYFGPGTRLTVL.

The genes are TRBV14 and TRBJ2-7; maybe TRBD1 (5 bases). V was pared by 7 bases and J by 0 bases, with 7 bases between. This CDR3 contains 12 residues. Germline V gene data show CDR1 as SGHDN and CDR2 as FVKESK. The CDR3 is CASTGSSYEQYF. CDR3 nucleotide sequence: TGTGCCAGCACAGGGTCCTCCTACGAGCAGTACTTC.

This chain uses TRBV29-1 with TRBJ2-5; D gene unclear. Germline V gives CDR1 SQVTM, CDR2 ANQGSEA. V lost 3 bases, J lost 2 bases, and 16 bases lay in between. The CDR3 has 15 amino acids. The CDR3 DNA follows: TGCAGCGTTGAGTGGGCAAAGGCCCTTCAAGAGACCCAGTACTTC. Translation gives CSVEWAKALQETQYF.

This clone was recorded only once. The chain combines TRBV7-2 with TRBJ2-7, with 9 positions matching TRBD2. Germline CDR1 and CDR2: SGHTA and FQGNSA. J lost 4 bases, V lost 4 bases, and 14 bases had no gene match. This CDR3 has 17 amino acids. CDR3 protein: CASSSKLAGGLFYEQYF. CDR3 sequence (DNA): TGTGCCAGCAGCTCAAAATTGGCGGGAGGGCTATTTTACGAGCAGTACTTC.

This sequence joins TRBV7-9 and TRBJ2-7; possible D gene TRBD1, 6 bases. This CDR3 has 15 amino acids. CDR1 is SEHNR, CDR2 FQNEAQ, per germline (reference sequence). V lost 0 bases, J lost 5 bases, and 14 bases lay in between. The CDR3 region is CASSLATGSRDEQYF. The CDR3, as DNA: TGTGCCAGCAGCTTAGCCACAGGGAGCCGGGACGAGCAGTACTTC.

This sequence joins TRBV14 and TRBJ2-7; TRBD1 aligns across 10 bases. V shed 4 bases, J shed 2 bases, and the junction held 8 bases outside the gene matches. The germline V gene encodes CDR1 SGHDN and CDR2 FVKESK. This CDR3 has 16 amino acids. This chain's CDR3 is CASSPLDRGLTYEQYF. The CDR3 nucleotides are TGTGCCAGCAGCCCCTTGGACAGGGGGTTAACCTACGAGCAGTACTTC. Drawing the rest from reference TRBV14 and TRBJ2-7, the complete variable domain is EAGVTQFPSHSVIEKGQTVTLRCDPISGHDNLYWYRRVMGKEIKFLLHFVKESKQDESGMPNNRFLAERTGGTYSTLKVQPAELEDSGVYFCASSPLDRGLTYEQYFGPGTRLTVT.

V usage is TRBV7-9 and J usage is TRBJ2-7; 9 nucleotides line up with TRBD1. The V segment lost 3 bases and the J segment 8 bases; nucleotides outside the gene matches: 8. Germline CDR1 reads SEHNR; CDR2 reads FQNEAQ (reference sequence). The CDR3 sequence is 14 residues long. The chain's CDR3 is CASSLSGQGKQQYF. The DNA of the CDR3 is TGTGCCAGCAGCTTGTCGGGACAGGGCAAGCAGCAGTACTTC. Together with reference TRBV7-9 and TRBJ2-7, the CDR3 gives the full variable domain: DTGVSQNPRHKITKRGQNVTFRCDPISEHNRLYWYRQTLGQGPEFLTYFQNEAQLEKSRLLSDRFSAERPKGSFSTLEIQRTEQGDSAMYLCASSLSGQGKQQYFGPGTRLTVT.

This clone was seen more than once but under ten times. The sample carries other DNA sequences with the same CDR3. The rearrangement joins TRBV7-2 to TRBJ2-1; D is possibly TRBD1 (6 bases). V was cut by 3 bases and J by 5 bases, with 8 bases left in between. This CDR3 is 13 amino acids long. CDR1 and CDR2 (germline): SGHTA, FQGNSA. The CDR3 nucleotides are TGTGCCAGCAGCTTGGGACACAACAATGAGCAGTTCTTC. This sequence encodes CASSLGHNNEQFF.

The rearrangement links TRBV5-6 to TRBJ1-5, with 11 bases lining up with TRBD1. Unmatched junction bases numbered 2, after V lost 3 bases and J lost 6 bases. Looked up from germline, CDR1 is SGHDT and CDR2 is YYEEEE. The CDR3 is 14 residues long. The CDR3 protein is CASSSGQGGQPQHF. CDR3 nucleotides: TGTGCCAGCAGCTCGGGACAGGGGGGTCAGCCCCAGCATTTT.

The rearrangement joins TRBV2 to TRBJ2-7; weak D call: TRBD2 (6 bases). Between the trimmed V and J ends, which lost 6 bases and 0 bases, there was a span of 9 bases. Germline V gene data show CDR1 as SNHLY and CDR2 as FYNNEI. This CDR3 has 13 residues. In DNA form, the CDR3 reads TGTGCCAGCAGGAAGACTAGCTCCTACGAGCAGTACTTC. Translated, it gives CASRKTSSYEQYF. The full variable domain, in which reference TRBV2 and TRBJ2-7 provide the parts outside the CDR3, is EPEVTQTPSHQVTQMGQEVILRCVPISNHLYFYWYRQILGQKVEFLVSFYNNEISEKSEIFDDQFSVERPDGSNFTLKIRSTKLEDSAMYFCASRKTSSYEQYFGPGTRLTVT.

With regard to this clone: Other DNA sequences from this sample encode an identical CDR3 as well. V usage is TRBV9 and J usage is TRBJ1-3; D gene unclear. Germline lookup yields CDR1 SGDLS and CDR2 YYNGEE. The CDR3 runs to 14 residues. The ends were cut back, 2 bases at V and 0 bases at J, with 6 bases in the middle. CDR3 in DNA: TGTGCCAGCAGCGTTGGCGACTCTGGAAACACCATATATTTT. It codes for CASSVGDSGNTIYF.

This clone occurred once. The chain employs TRBV7-6 and TRBJ1-3; no reliable D call. The V gene lost 5 bases and the J gene lost 0 bases, with 11 bases spanning the gap. Germline V CDR1 and CDR2: SGHVS, FNYEAQ. The CDR3 contains 15 residues. The CDR3 sequence is CASSPGLPSGNTIYF. The CDR3 DNA reads TGTGCCAGCAGCCCGGGCCTCCCCTCTGGAAACACCATATATTTT. Full variable domain (missing parts from reference TRBV7-6 and TRBJ1-3): GAGVSQSPRYKVTKRGQDVALRCDPISGHVSLYWYRQALGQGPEFLTYFNYEAQQDKSGLPNDRFSAERPEGSISTLTIQRTEQRDSAMYRCASSPGLPSGNTIYFGEGSWLTVV.

V gene TRBV7-9 combines with J gene TRBJ2-2, with TRBD1 identical over 8 bases. V was clipped by 0 bases and J by 2 bases; unmatched bases: 8. CDR3 size: 18 residues. Germline V gene sequence: CDR1 SEHNR, CDR2 FQNEAQ (reference sequence). The CDR3 sequence is CASSLAPGGYLNTGELFF. The DNA of the CDR3 is TGTGCCAGCAGCTTAGCGCCAGGGGGCTATCTTAACACCGGGGAGCTGTTTTTT.

The DNA of the CDR3 is TGTGCCAGCAGCACCCCACTGGCGGGGGGTGACACCGGGGAGCTGTTTTTT. Translation: CASSTPLAGGDTGELFF. This chain connects TRBV9 to TRBJ2-2, with 8 bases matching TRBD2. The germline CDR1 and CDR2 sequences are SGDLS and YYNGEE. The CDR3 loop spans 17 amino acids. J was trimmed by 3 bases and V by 4 bases; bases with no gene match: 11.

This clone was detected once. The rearrangement links TRBV10-1 to TRBJ2-3; 8 bases agree with TRBD2. CDR1 WNHNN and CDR2 SYGVQD come from the germline V gene (reference sequence). The CDR3 is made up of 15 amino acids. V shed 2 bases and J 7 bases; nucleotides not matched to a gene: 8. CDR3 DNA: TGCGCCAGCAGTGAGAGCGGGACTAGTCTTCATACGCAGTATTTT. This sequence encodes CASSESGTSLHTQYF.

The chain employs TRBV6-6 and TRBJ1-2; the D is unclear. Trimming removed 7 bases from V and 8 bases from J, with 20 bases in between. The germline CDR1 and CDR2 sequences are MNHNY and SVGAGI (reference sequence). The CDR3 runs 14 residues. CDR3 sequence: CASMNGVNSGGYTF. The CDR3 coding sequence is TGTGCCAGCATGAATGGGGTCAATTCTGGAGGCTACACCTTC.

The chain recombines TRBV13 with TRBJ1-2; TRBD1 is a possible D gene (5 bases). Per the germline V gene, CDR1 is PRHDT and CDR2 is FYEKMQ (reference sequence). CDR3 size: 12 residues. V was cut by 5 bases and J by 7 bases, with 11 bases left in between. This CDR3 is CASSEGSGGYTF. The CDR3 DNA is TGTGCCAGCAGCGAGGGGTCGGGTGGCTACACCTTC.

This chain uses TRBV29-1 with TRBJ2-7; the D gene is possibly TRBD2 (6 bases). Germline-derived CDR1 and CDR2 are SQVTM and ANQGSEA. The CDR3 extends over 14 amino acids. The V end lost 3 bases, the J end lost 7 bases, and 19 bases lay between the germline ends. DNA for the CDR3: TGCAGCGTTGAGGGATTAGCGGTCGAGGGGGAGCAGTACTTC. Translated, it gives CSVEGLAVEGEQYF.